This T cell receptor beta chain was observed in a study of CD8 T cells in Susac syndrome. Trimming took off 3 bases at V and 2 bases at J, with 10 bases between the two ends. Germline CDR1 SQVTM, CDR2 ANQGSEA. The CDR3 is made up of 13 amino acids. Reverse transcription of about 0.45 to 1 ug RNA was carried out with random hexamers. immunoSEQ multiplex PCR amplified TCR beta CDR3 across 54 Vbeta, 13 Jbeta. TCRdb fed the immunoSEQ multiplex PCR reads into MiXCR, producing one record per CDR3 protein. The sample includes some 300,000 distinct CDR3 sequences, approximately 90% of them seen just once. Peripheral blood CD8+ and CD4+ T cells were profiled by TCR beta sequencing. The authors negatively isolated CD8+ and CD4+ T cells and FACS-enriched TEMRA cells.

The origin of this receptor is a human donor with multiple sclerosis. This rearrangement joins TRBV29-1 to TRBJ1-2; tentative D call: TRBD1 (5 bases). The sequenced material came from CD8+ T cells from PBMCs. This CDR3 is CSVESGQNYGYTF. The CDR3 region has the DNA TGCAGCGTTGAGTCTGGACAAAACTATGGCTACACCTTC.